These 30 T cell receptor beta chains came from one sample sequenced in a study of blood T cells in healthy people across ages (dated by TCRdb to the mid-2010s). The method was 5' RACE. Sequencing used an Illumina HiSeq 2500. A second PCR of roughly 7 to 11 cycles was performed with a sample-barcoded 5' primer and a J-beta primer mix. TCRdb reworked the public reads: Q25 trimming with fastp, MiXCR clone assembly, productive beta chains retained. Here each entry gathers all rows of one CDR3 protein and keeps the most common genes and DNA. The sample records some 760,000 distinct CDR3 sequences, 25% of which are singletons. The top ten clonotypes cover under 4.5% of the sample. These data also featured in a second study, about T cells of mothers and their children.

The sequenced sample was blood. The receptor source for this set is a boy between 10 and 17 years old in good health.

The chain links TRBV20-1 to TRBJ2-5; either TRBD1 or TRBD2 may supply D (5 bases each). The end of the DNA fits TRBJ2-7 better, so the J call may be wrong. CDR1 and CDR2 (germline): DFQATT, SNEGSKA (reference sequence). This CDR3 contains 13 residues. CDR3 in amino acids: CSARSGPNYEQYF. The CDR3 DNA reads TGCAGTGCTAGATCGGGACCGAACTACGAGCAGTACTTC.

This chain links TRBV4-3 with TRBJ2-5; TRBD2 matches 13 bases. The CDR3 is made up of 17 amino acids. The germline gives CDR1 LGHNA, CDR2 YSLEER. The junction had 6 bases not matched to a gene; V was cut back by 1 base and J by 4 bases. CDR3 protein: CASSQVGTSGVGETQYF. The CDR3 nucleotides read TGCGCCAGCAGCCAAGTAGGGACTAGCGGGGTCGGAGAGACCCAGTACTTC.

The rearrangement links TRBV6-5 to TRBJ1-1; D is possibly TRBD1 (5 bases). Germline V gene sequence: CDR1 MNHEY, CDR2 SVGAGI. V shed 6 bases and J shed 4 bases, with 12 bases lying between them. The CDR3 runs 13 residues. Here the CDR3 DNA reads TGTGCCAGCAGAAACCTAGGGGTCACTGAAGCTTTCTTT. Protein: CASRNLGVTEAFF.

This clonotype occurred a few times. V usage is TRBV20-1 and J usage is TRBJ2-5, with 13 bases matching TRBD2. J lost 5 bases, V lost 0 bases, and 6 bases had no gene match. This CDR3 is built from 16 residues. CDR1 and CDR2 from the germline V gene are DFQATT and SNEGSKA (reference sequence). DNA of the CDR3: TGCAGTGCTAGAGATGGGGGACTAGCGGGGACGGAGACCCAGTACTTC. Translation gives CSARDGGLAGTETQYF.

Note on this clonotype: The junction and the germline gene differ at one end; a read error may be behind it. The chain carries TRBV20-1 and TRBJ2-1; TRBD1 matches at 8 bases. The CDR3 loop spans 17 amino acids. Germline V gene lookup returns CDR1 DFQATT and CDR2 SNEGSKA (reference sequence). The CDR3: CSTRDLKTQGGRDEQFF. CDR3 DNA sequence: TGCAGTACTAGAGATTTGAAGACACAGGGGGGTCGCGATGAGCAGTTCTTC.

The rearrangement links TRBV6-2 or TRBV6-3 to TRBJ2-3; TRBD2 matches at 14 bases. In germline, CDR1 is MNHEY, CDR2 SVGEGT. This CDR3 has 19 amino acids. J lost 5 bases, V lost 0 bases, and 10 bases had no gene match. The CDR3 here is CASSYSRTRLAGGIDTQYF. The CDR3 DNA reads TGTGCCAGCAGTTACTCCCGAACTCGACTAGCGGGAGGGATAGATACGCAGTATTTT.

In this sample, this clonotype turned up a few times. The chain employs TRBV12-3 or TRBV12-4 and TRBJ2-7; 8 bases are a match to TRBD2. The CDR3 extends over 15 amino acids. The V gene end was trimmed by 6 bases and the J gene end by 4 bases; junction bases not matched to a gene: 11. The CDR3 region has the DNA TGTGCCAGCAGCGAGAATAGCGGGATGTTTTACGAGCAGTACTTC. It translates to CASSENSGMFYEQYF.

The genes are TRBV20-1 and TRBJ1-1, with D possibly TRBD1 on 5 matching bases. CDR3 length equals 13 residues. Looked up from germline, CDR1 is DFQATT and CDR2 is SNEGSKA (reference sequence). V was pared by 5 bases and J by 0 bases, with 10 bases between. DNA of the CDR3: TGCAGTGCTCAGACAGCGATGAACACTGAAGCTTTCTTT. It yields the protein CSAQTAMNTEAFF.

This rearrangement joins TRBV5-1 to TRBJ2-1; 13 bases align to TRBD2. Germline trimming cut 4 bases from V and 8 bases from J; bases unmatched to any gene: 6. The CDR3 loop spans 15 amino acids. The germline V gene has CDR1 SGHRS and CDR2 YFSETQ. The CDR3 DNA follows: TGCGCCAGCAGCGCCGGACTAGCGGGGGCGGATGAGCAGTTCTTC. Amino acid sequence: CASSAGLAGADEQFF.

This clonotype has more than one count but fewer than ten. The rearrangement links TRBV9 to TRBJ2-2, with TRBD2 identical over 10 bases. Losses at the gene ends were 3 bases for V and 1 base for J; bases not matched to a gene: 3. In germline, CDR1 is SGDLS, CDR2 YYNGEE. This CDR3 is 16 amino acids long. CDR3 DNA sequence: TGTGCCAGCAGCGCCCGGACTAGCGGGAACACCGGGGAGCTGTTTTTT. Amino acid sequence: CASSARTSGNTGELFF.

The genes are TRBV5-1 and TRBJ1-4; 9 bases are a match to TRBD1. The germline V gene encodes CDR1 SGHRS and CDR2 YFSETQ. V lost 3 bases and J lost 7; bases outside the gene matches: 10. CDR3 length equals 16 residues. This CDR3 reads CASSWNDRGTTEKLFF. The DNA for the CDR3 is TGCGCCAGCAGCTGGAACGACAGGGGGACGACTGAAAAACTGTTTTTT.

The chain recombines TRBV5-1 with TRBJ1-2; 10 nucleotides agree with TRBD1. Germline CDR1 and CDR2: SGHRS and YFSETQ. The CDR3 has 16 amino acids. Trimming removed 4 bases from V and 4 bases from J; junction bases left unmatched: 10. DNA for the CDR3: TGCGCCAGCAGCGAGGGACAGGGGCCATCCCTCTATGGCTACACCTTC. Amino acid sequence: CASSEGQGPSLYGYTF.

This rearrangement joins TRBV6-5 to TRBJ2-7; perhaps TRBD2 as D (6 bases). Germline V gene sequence: CDR1 MNHEY, CDR2 SVGAGI. Deletions cut 8 bases from V and 6 bases from J, with 17 bases between. The CDR3 covers 13 residues. The CDR3 DNA reads as TGTGCCAGCGGTGATCCTCGGAGGGTCGAGCAGTACTTC. Translated: CASGDPRRVEQYF.

The rearrangement links TRBV7-9 to TRBJ2-6; D ambiguous. This CDR3 is 15 amino acids long. Germline V gene lookup returns CDR1 SEHNR and CDR2 FQNEAQ (reference sequence). V was shortened by 5 bases and J by 0 bases, with 8 bases between the two germline ends. CDR3 in DNA: TGTGCCAGCAGCCCCAAAGACTCTGGGGCCAACGTCCTGACTTTC. This codes for CASSPKDSGANVLTF.

This chain joins TRBV6-5 and TRBJ2-7; D possibly corresponds to TRBD2 (6 bases). Germline V gene sequence: CDR1 MNHEY, CDR2 SVGAGI. The CDR3 consists of 15 residues. V was clipped by 7 bases and J by 4 bases, with 20 bases between them. The CDR3 nucleotides read TGTGCCAGCACCGGGGGTTTCGGGACTCTGTACGAGCAGTACTTC. Protein product: CASTGGFGTLYEQYF.

The chain links TRBV6-6 to TRBJ2-1; 9 bases are a match to TRBD2. This CDR3 comprises 15 residues. V lost 2 bases to trimming and J lost 6 bases; unmatched junction nucleotides: 5. Germline V lookup: CDR1 MNHNY, CDR2 SVGAGI (reference sequence). In DNA form, the CDR3 reads TGTGCCAGCAGTTACGCGGGAGGGCCCGGCAATGAGCAGTTCTTC. It encodes CASSYAGGPGNEQFF.

The genes are TRBV15 and TRBJ1-6; D is uncertain. The CDR3 totals 16 residues. CDR1 LNHNV and CDR2 YYDKDF come from the germline V gene (reference sequence). Trimming took 1 base from V and 1 from J, leaving 8 bases between them. CDR3 nucleotide sequence: TGTGCCACCAGCAGAGCCCGCGGGTCCTATAATTCACCCCTCCACTTT. Protein product: CATSRARGSYNSPLHF.

The genes are TRBV5-1 and TRBJ2-1; 9 bases agree with TRBD2. CDR3 length equals 14 residues. CDR1 SGHRS and CDR2 YFSETQ come from the germline V gene. With V trimmed by 0 bases and J by 8 bases, 3 bases remained unmatched. CDR3 loop: CASSLEGLAYEQFF. The CDR3 coding sequence is TGCGCCAGCAGCTTGGAGGGACTAGCCTATGAGCAGTTCTTC. Together with reference TRBV5-1 and TRBJ2-1, the CDR3 gives the full variable domain: KAGVTQTPRYLIKTRGQQVTLSCSPISGHRSVSWYQQTPGQGLQFLFEYFSETQRNKGNFPGRFSGRQFSNSRSEMNVSTLELGDSALYLCASSLEGLAYEQFFGPGTRLTVL.

The V gene is TRBV29-1, the J gene TRBJ2-1; TRBD2 matches 8 bases. Germline V gives CDR1 SQVTM, CDR2 ANQGSEA. The CDR3 spans 15 residues. After removal of 3 bases from V and 2 bases from J, the junction contained 6 bases not matched to a gene. The chain's CDR3 is CSVERGGRTYNEQFF. CDR3 sequence (DNA): TGCAGCGTTGAGAGAGGCGGGAGGACCTACAATGAGCAGTTCTTC.

The V call is TRBV6-2 or TRBV6-3, the J call TRBJ1-2; D is unresolved. V lost 5 bases to trimming and J lost 2 bases, with 12 bases between them. Per germline, CDR1 MNHEY and CDR2 SVGEGT. The CDR3 has 14 amino acids. The CDR3: CASSRPEGNYGYTF. CDR3 in DNA: TGTGCCAGCAGTCGTCCCGAGGGAAACTATGGCTACACCTTC.

This clonotype has a handful of counts. Relative to the germline gene, one junction end is altered; a read error may explain this. The rearrangement joins TRBV28 to TRBJ2-3; D ambiguous. CDR1 MDHEN and CDR2 SYDVKM come from the germline V gene. The CDR3 has 15 residues. CDR3 in DNA: TGTGCCTGCAGTTTAGCTAGGCCCGGAGTAGATACGCAGTATTTT. Protein: CACSLARPGVDTQYF.

This clonotype was seen a few times. The V and J genes are TRBV30 and TRBJ2-7; D is uncertain. V shed 5 bases and J shed 3 bases, with 14 bases lying between them. The CDR3 loop spans 13 amino acids. Germline V lookup: CDR1 GTSNPN, CDR2 SVGIG (reference sequence). The CDR3 nucleotides are TGTGCCTGGCAACCGGGCTTCAACTACGAGCAGTACTTC. Its translation is CAWQPGFNYEQYF.

The chain carries TRBV12-3 or TRBV12-4 and TRBJ2-5; 10 nucleotides align to TRBD2. The CDR3 is 15 amino acids. The junction had 5 bases not matched to a gene; V was cut back by 3 bases and J by 4 bases. The CDR3 DNA reads as TGTGCCAGCAGTTTCGTAGCGGGGGGTCGAGAGACCCAGTACTTC. Protein product: CASSFVAGGRETQYF.

The chain combines TRBV12-3 or TRBV12-4 with TRBJ2-7, with 9 bases that match TRBD2. There are 19 residues in the CDR3. With 2 bases clipped from V and 0 bases from J, the junction kept 14 bases outside the gene matches. The CDR3 protein is CASSLSVFGPSGNSYEQYF. CDR3 nucleotides: TGTGCCAGCAGTTTATCTGTCTTCGGGCCTAGCGGGAACTCCTACGAGCAGTACTTC.

This clonotype was counted between two and nine times. The chain has TRBV7-3 and TRBJ2-1; 8 bases match TRBD1. The CDR3 is 16 amino acids. V trimming: 2 bases; J trimming: 5 bases; junction bases outside the gene matches: 8. Germline lookup yields CDR1 SGHTA and CDR2 FQGTGA. The CDR3 reads CASSLLPGGLDNEQFF. DNA of the CDR3: TGTGCCAGCAGCTTACTCCCAGGGGGCTTGGACAATGAGCAGTTCTTC.

This clonotype was detected a few times. This sequence joins TRBV30 and TRBJ2-1; tentative D call: TRBD1 (6 bases). V dropped 0 bases and J dropped 2 bases, with 11 bases sitting between them. The CDR3 consists of 15 residues. From germline, CDR1 is GTSNPN and CDR2 SVGIG (reference sequence). For the CDR3, the DNA is TGTGCCTGGAGTGTACGGGCAGGGGCCTACAATGAGCAGTTCTTC. This translates into CAWSVRAGAYNEQFF.

The chain employs TRBV12-5 and TRBJ2-3, with a weak D call TRBD2 (5 bases). CDR1 is LGHNT and CDR2 is FRNRAP in the germline V gene. This CDR3 contains 13 residues. Between the trimmed V and J ends, which lost 3 bases and 6 bases, there was a span of 10 bases. Here the CDR3 reads CASGFGGSDTQYF. CDR3 DNA: TGTGCTAGTGGTTTTGGAGGTTCGGATACGCAGTATTTT.

V is TRBV19 and J is TRBJ2-4, with 7 bases that match TRBD2. V lost 3 bases, J lost 7 bases, and 6 bases stayed unmatched. The CDR3 spans 14 residues. Germline lookup yields CDR1 LNHDA and CDR2 SQIVND (reference sequence). CDR3 coding DNA: TGTGCCAGTAGTATCCTAGCGGTGGGTAACATTCAGTACTTC. Its protein is CASSILAVGNIQYF.

About this clonotype: Mismatch with germline at one junction end may stem from a read error. This chain links TRBV7-2 with TRBJ2-4; 7 bases match TRBD1. The CDR3 totals 14 residues. Germline V gives CDR1 SGHTA, CDR2 FQGNSA. Here the CDR3 DNA reads TGTGCCAGCAGCTTAAGGGGGCAGGGACAAAATCCCCGCTTC. Protein sequence: CASSLRGQGQNPRF.

This clonotype was recorded a few times. The V gene is TRBV28, the J gene TRBJ1-1; D call uncertain. V was clipped by 4 bases and J by 4 bases, with 19 bases between them. The CDR3 is 16 amino acids. Germline values: CDR1 MDHEN, CDR2 SYDVKM. CDR3 sequence: CASSSGVVGSGTEAFF. In DNA form, the CDR3 reads TGTGCCAGCAGTTCAGGAGTTGTGGGGAGCGGCACTGAAGCTTTCTTT.